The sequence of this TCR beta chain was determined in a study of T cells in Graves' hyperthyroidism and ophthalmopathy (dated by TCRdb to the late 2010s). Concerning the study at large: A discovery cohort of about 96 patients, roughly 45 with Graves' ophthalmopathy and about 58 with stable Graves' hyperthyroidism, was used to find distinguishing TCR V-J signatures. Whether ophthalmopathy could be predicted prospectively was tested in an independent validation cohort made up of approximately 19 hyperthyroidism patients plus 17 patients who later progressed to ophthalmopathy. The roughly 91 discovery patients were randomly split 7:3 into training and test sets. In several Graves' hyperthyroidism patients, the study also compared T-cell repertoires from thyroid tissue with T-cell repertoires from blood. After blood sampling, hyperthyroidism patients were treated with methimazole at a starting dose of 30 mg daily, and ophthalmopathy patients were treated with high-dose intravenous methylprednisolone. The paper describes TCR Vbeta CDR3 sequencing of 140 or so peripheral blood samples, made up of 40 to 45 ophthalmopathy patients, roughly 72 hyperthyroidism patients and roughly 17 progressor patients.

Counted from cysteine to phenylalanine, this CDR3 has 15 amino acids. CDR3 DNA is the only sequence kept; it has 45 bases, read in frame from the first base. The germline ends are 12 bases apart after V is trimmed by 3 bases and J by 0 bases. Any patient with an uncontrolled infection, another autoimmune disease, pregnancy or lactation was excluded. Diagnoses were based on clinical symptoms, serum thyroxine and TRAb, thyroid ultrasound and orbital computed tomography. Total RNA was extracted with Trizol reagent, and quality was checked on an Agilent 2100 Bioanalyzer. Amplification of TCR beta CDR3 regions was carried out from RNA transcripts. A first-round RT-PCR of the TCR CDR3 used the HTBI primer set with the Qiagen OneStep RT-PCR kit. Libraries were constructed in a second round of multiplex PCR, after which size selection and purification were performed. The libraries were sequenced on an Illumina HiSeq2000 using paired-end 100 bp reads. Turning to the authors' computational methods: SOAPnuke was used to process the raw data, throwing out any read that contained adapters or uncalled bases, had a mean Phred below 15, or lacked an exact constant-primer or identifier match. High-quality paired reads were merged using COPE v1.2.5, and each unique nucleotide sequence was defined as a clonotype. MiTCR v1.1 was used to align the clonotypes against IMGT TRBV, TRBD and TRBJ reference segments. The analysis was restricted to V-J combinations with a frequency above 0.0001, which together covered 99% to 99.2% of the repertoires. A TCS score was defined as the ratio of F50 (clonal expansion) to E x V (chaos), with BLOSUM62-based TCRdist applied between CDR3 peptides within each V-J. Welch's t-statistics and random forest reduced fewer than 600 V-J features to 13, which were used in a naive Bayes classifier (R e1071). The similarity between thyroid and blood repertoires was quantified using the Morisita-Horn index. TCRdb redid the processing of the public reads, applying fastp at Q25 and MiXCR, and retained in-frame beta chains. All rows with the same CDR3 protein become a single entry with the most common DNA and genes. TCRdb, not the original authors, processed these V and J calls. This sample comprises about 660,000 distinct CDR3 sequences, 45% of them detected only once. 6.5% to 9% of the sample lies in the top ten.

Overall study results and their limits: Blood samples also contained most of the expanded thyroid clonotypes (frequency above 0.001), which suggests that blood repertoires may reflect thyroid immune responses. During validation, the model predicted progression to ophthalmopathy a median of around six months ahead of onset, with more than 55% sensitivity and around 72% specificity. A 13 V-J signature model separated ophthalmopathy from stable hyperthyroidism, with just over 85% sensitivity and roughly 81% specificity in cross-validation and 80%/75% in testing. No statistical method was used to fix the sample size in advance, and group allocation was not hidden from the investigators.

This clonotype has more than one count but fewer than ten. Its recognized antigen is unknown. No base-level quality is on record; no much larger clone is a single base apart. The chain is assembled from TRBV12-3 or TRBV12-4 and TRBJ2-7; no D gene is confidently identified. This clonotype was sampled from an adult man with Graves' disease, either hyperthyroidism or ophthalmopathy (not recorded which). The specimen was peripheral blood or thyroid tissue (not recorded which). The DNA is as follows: TGTGCCAGCAGTTTCGGGCACTTGAGCTCCTACGAGCAGTACTTC. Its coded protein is CASSFGHLSSYEQYF.